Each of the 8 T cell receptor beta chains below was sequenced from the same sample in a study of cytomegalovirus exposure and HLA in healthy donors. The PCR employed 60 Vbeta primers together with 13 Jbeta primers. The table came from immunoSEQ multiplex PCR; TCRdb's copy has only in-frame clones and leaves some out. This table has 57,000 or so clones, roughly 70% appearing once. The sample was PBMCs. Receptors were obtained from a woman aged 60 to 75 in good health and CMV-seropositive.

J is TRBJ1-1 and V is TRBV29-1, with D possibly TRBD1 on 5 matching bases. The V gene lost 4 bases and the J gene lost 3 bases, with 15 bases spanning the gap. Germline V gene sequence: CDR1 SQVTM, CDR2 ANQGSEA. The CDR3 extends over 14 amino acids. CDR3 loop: CSVVFPRGDTEAFF. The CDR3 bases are TGCAGCGTTGTATTCCCGCGGGGGGACACTGAAGCTTTCTTT.

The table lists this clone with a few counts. CDR3 sequence: CASGLGVSGNTIYF. The CDR3 DNA sequence: TGTGCTAGTGGTTTGGGCGTCTCTGGAAACACCATATATTTT. The chain combines TRBV12-5 with TRBJ1-3; D ambiguous. Between the trimmed V and J ends, which lost 1 base and 0 bases, there was a span of 4 bases. The CDR3 contains 14 residues. The germline CDR1 and CDR2 sequences are LGHNT and FRNRAP.

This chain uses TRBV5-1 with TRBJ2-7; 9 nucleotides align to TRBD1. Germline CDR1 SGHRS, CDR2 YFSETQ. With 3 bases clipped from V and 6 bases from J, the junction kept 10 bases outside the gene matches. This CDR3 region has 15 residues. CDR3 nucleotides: TGCGCCAGCAGCTGGATCTCCGGGACAGGGTCCGAGCAGTACTTC. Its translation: CASSWISGTGSEQYF.

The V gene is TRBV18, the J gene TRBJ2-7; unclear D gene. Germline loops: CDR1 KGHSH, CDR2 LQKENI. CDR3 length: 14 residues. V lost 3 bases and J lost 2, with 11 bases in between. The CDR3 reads CASSPIPGAYEQYF. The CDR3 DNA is TGTGCCAGCTCACCTATCCCGGGTGCCTACGAGCAGTACTTC.

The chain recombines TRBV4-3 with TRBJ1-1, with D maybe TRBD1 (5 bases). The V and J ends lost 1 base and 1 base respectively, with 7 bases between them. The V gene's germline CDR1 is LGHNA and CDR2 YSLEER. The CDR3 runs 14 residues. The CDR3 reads CASSQGQSNTEAFF. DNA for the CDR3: TGCGCCAGCAGCCAAGGACAGTCGAACACTGAAGCTTTCTTT.

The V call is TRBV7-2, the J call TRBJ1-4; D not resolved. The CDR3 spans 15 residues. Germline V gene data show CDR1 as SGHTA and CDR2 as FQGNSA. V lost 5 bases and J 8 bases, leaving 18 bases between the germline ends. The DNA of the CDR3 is TGTGCCAGCAGCCCAACCCGGGATCTTAGAGAAAAACTGTTTTTT. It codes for CASSPTRDLREKLFF.

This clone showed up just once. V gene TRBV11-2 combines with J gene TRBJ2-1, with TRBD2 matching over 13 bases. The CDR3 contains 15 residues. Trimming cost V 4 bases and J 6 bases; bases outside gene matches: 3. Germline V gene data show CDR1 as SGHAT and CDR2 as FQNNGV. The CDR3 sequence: CASSWTSGGGNEQFF. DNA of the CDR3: TGTGCCAGCAGCTGGACTAGCGGGGGCGGCAATGAGCAGTTCTTC.

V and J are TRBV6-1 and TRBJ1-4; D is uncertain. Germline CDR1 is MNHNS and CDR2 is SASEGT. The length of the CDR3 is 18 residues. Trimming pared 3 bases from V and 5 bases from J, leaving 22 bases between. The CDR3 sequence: CASSDCPSLLVDNEKLFF. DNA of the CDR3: TGTGCCAGCAGTGACTGTCCAAGTCTCCTAGTCGACAATGAAAAACTGTTTTTT.